This T cell receptor beta chain was profiled in a study of cytomegalovirus exposure and HLA in healthy donors. Both 60 Vbeta primers and 13 Jbeta primers went into the PCR. The repertoire was sequenced with immunoSEQ multiplex PCR; TCRdb's copy has only in-frame clones and lacks some. The sample yields almost 200,000 clones, approximately 85% seen once. The study sampled nominally healthy donors, though unrecorded immune exposures were likely. CDR1 is SGDLS, CDR2 YYNGEE, per germline. The CDR3 is 20 amino acids. The trim removed 2 bases at V and 5 bases at J, leaving 18 bases unmatched. Study observations and caveats: Later analysis associated a missense DCLRE1C variant with TCR beta V- and J-gene trimming.

On this clone: Its target is unknown.

The chain combines TRBV9 with TRBJ2-1; 11 bases match TRBD2. Source material: PBMCs. The TCR originated in a woman between 45 and 60 years old in good health and CMV-seronegative. The CDR3: CASSVAIRTSGRGWDNEQFF. The CDR3 nucleotides read TGTGCCAGCAGCGTCGCCATCCGGACTAGCGGGCGCGGCTGGGACAATGAGCAGTTCTTC.